These 9 T cell receptor beta chains were sequenced from one sample in a study of T cell changes during pregnancy in multiple sclerosis. Clones were read by immunoSEQ multiplex PCR, and TCRdb kept only the in-frame ones, dropping some. Of 35,000 to 45,000 clones listed, approximately 90% were seen once; the top ten hold over 4%. The sequences come from CD8+ T cells from peripheral blood mononuclear cells, collected in the first trimester of pregnancy. The receptor source for this set is a female donor with multiple sclerosis, enrolled in a pregnancy study.

The rearrangement uses TRBV5-8 and TRBJ1-5, with 7 bases identical to TRBD1. The germline gives CDR1 SGHTS, CDR2 YDEGEE. The CDR3 has 15 residues. V lost 4 bases and J lost 0; bases outside the gene matches: 4. CDR3 bases: TGTGCCAGCAGCACGGGACAGTATAGCAATCAGCCCCAGCATTTT. It codes for CASSTGQYSNQPQHF.

This sequence joins TRBV11-2 and TRBJ2-7; 8 nucleotides agree with TRBD2. J gave up 2 bases and V 3 bases, and 3 bases lay outside the gene matches. Per germline, CDR1 SGHAT and CDR2 FQNNGV. The CDR3 runs 14 residues. CDR3 DNA sequence: TGTGCCAGCAGCTTTGGCGGGGGGACCTACGAGCAGTACTTC. Amino acid sequence: CASSFGGGTYEQYF.

The V and J genes are TRBV27 and TRBJ1-2; D is possibly TRBD1 (5 bases). This CDR3 spans 14 amino acids. V dropped 3 bases and J dropped 0 bases, with 8 bases sitting between them. Per the germline V gene, CDR1 is MNHEY and CDR2 is SMNVEV (reference sequence). CDR3 nucleotides: TGTGCCAGCAGTTTTGGGGGGGCTAACTATGGCTACACCTTC. Protein sequence: CASSFGGANYGYTF.

CDR3 residues: CASSTPRSWTGGEGRSNQPQHF. The CDR3 bases are TGTGCCAGCAGCACCCCCCGCTCATGGACAGGGGGAGAGGGGCGTAGCAATCAGCCCCAGCATTTT. The chain is built from TRBV7-8 and TRBJ1-5, with TRBD1 matching 10 bases. V was clipped by 5 bases and J by 0 bases; unmatched bases: 22. The CDR3 contains 22 residues. Germline lookup yields CDR1 SGHVS and CDR2 FQNEAQ. Supplemented by reference TRBV7-8 and TRBJ1-5, the full variable domain reads GAGVSQSPRYKVAKRGQDVALRCDPISGHVSLFWYQQALGQGPEFLTYFQNEAQLDKSGLPSDRFFAERPEGSVSTLKIQRTQQEDSAVYLCASSTPRSWTGGEGRSNQPQHFGDGTRLSIL.

This chain uses TRBV4-1 with TRBJ2-3; TRBD2 matches 7 bases. Germline V gives CDR1 MGHRA, CDR2 YSYEKL. This CDR3 is built from 14 residues. Trimming at V came to 4 bases and at J to 3 bases, leaving 4 bases not matched to a gene. The CDR3 nucleotides read TGCGCCAGCAGCCGCGGCGGGGGAACAGATACGCAGTATTTT. Its protein is CASSRGGGTDTQYF.

The rearrangement joins TRBV4-3 to TRBJ2-7; possible D gene TRBD2, 5 bases. This CDR3 comprises 16 residues. CDR1 LGHNA and CDR2 YSLEER come from the germline V gene. The V gene lost 0 bases and the J gene lost 0 bases, with 12 bases spanning the gap. CDR3 DNA: TGCGCCAGCAGCCAAGATCGCACGGGGAGCTCCTACGAGCAGTACTTC. This codes for CASSQDRTGSSYEQYF.

This rearrangement joins TRBV15 to TRBJ1-1, with a possible D match to TRBD1 (6 bases). Trimming removed 1 base at V and 4 bases at J, with 13 bases between. CDR1 is LNHNV, CDR2 YYDKDF, per germline (reference sequence). This CDR3 contains 15 residues. The CDR3 DNA sequence: TGTGCCACCAGCAGAGGGGGGCAGGGGAGCACTGAAGCTTTCTTT. Its protein is CATSRGGQGSTEAFF.

This rearrangement joins TRBV5-1 to TRBJ2-1; D is possibly TRBD1 (5 bases). This CDR3 spans 12 amino acids. The germline gives CDR1 SGHRS, CDR2 YFSETQ. V was clipped by 6 bases and J by 9 bases, with 13 bases between them. Here the CDR3 reads CASTAGSVEQFF. DNA of the CDR3: TGCGCCAGCACCGCAGGGTCGGTTGAGCAGTTCTTC.

CDR3 residues: CASSSRGTEAFF. In DNA form, the CDR3 reads TGTGCCAGCAGCTCCAGGGGGACTGAAGCTTTCTTT. The chain employs TRBV13 and TRBJ1-1, with 7 bases that match TRBD1. This CDR3 region has 12 residues. Looked up from germline, CDR1 is PRHDT and CDR2 is FYEKMQ (reference sequence). With V trimmed by 4 bases and J by 5 bases, 1 base remained unmatched.